These 3 T cell receptor beta chains share one sample of origin, sequenced in a study of OX40 agonist ivuxolimab in advanced cancers. Clones were sequenced by immunoSEQ multiplex PCR, and TCRdb holds only the in-frame ones, with some missing. The data contain some 33,000 clones, around 76% of them singletons. Sequencing used CD4+ or CD8+ T cells sorted from blood, obtained in a trial of the OX40 agonist ivuxolimab. All receptors derive from an adult with an advanced solid tumor such as melanoma, head and neck, liver or kidney cancer.

The chain's CDR3 is CSASSDHGYTF. For the CDR3, the DNA is TGCAGTGCTTCCTCTGATCATGGCTACACCTTC. V gene TRBV20-1 combines with J gene TRBJ1-2; D not certain. CDR1 DFQATT and CDR2 SNEGSKA come from the germline V gene (reference sequence). Trimming removed 5 bases from V and 6 bases from J, with 10 bases in between. This CDR3 is 11 amino acids long.

The rearrangement joins TRBV2 to TRBJ1-1; D uncertain. Germline CDR1 is SNHLY and CDR2 is FYNNEI. The V end was cut by 6 bases, the J end by 10 bases, with 15 bases between. This CDR3 is 12 amino acids long. CDR3 bases: TGTGCCAGCAGGTCAGAACCCGGGGTAGCTTTCTTT. Translated: CASRSEPGVAFF.

The chain combines TRBV5-5 with TRBJ1-2; D possibly corresponds to TRBD1 (5 bases). The length of the CDR3 is 14 residues. Trimming removed 1 base at V and 4 bases at J, with 11 bases between. Looked up from germline, CDR1 is SGHKS and CDR2 is YYEKEE (reference sequence). The CDR3 loop reads CASSLSREGYGYTF. CDR3 sequence (DNA): TGTGCCAGCAGCTTGTCCAGGGAAGGCTATGGCTACACCTTC.